This T cell receptor (beta chain) is drawn from a study of shared clonotypes between healthy human individuals. Study-wide background: Serving as donors were two women and three men, whose ages spanned 18 to 49. The plates for each donor numbered three CD4 naive, three CD4 memory, two CD8 naive and one CD8 memory. General study findings and limits: Naive CD4 clonotypes were shared across a few donors at about 5.2%.

This CDR3 region has 14 residues. The ends were cut back, 5 bases at V and 5 bases at J, with 13 bases in the middle. Germline assignment: CDR1 ENHRY and CDR2 SYGVKD. TCRdb's copy holds only in-frame clones and misses some; the assay was immunoSEQ multiplex PCR. This sample has millions of clones, with more than 80% found just once. Regarding this clone: Its antigen is as yet unknown.

V usage is TRBV10-3 and J usage is TRBJ2-4; D not certain. The clonotype was recovered from a man between 18 and 35 years old in good health. Some clones in this sample may be carry-over from other donors' samples. The specimen sequenced was naive CD4+ T cells from PBMCs. Indicated subset: CD45RA+ positively selected. The DNA for the CDR3 is TGTGCCATCAGTCCTACTCCTGGGGAAAACATTCAGTACTTC. It encodes CAISPTPGENIQYF.